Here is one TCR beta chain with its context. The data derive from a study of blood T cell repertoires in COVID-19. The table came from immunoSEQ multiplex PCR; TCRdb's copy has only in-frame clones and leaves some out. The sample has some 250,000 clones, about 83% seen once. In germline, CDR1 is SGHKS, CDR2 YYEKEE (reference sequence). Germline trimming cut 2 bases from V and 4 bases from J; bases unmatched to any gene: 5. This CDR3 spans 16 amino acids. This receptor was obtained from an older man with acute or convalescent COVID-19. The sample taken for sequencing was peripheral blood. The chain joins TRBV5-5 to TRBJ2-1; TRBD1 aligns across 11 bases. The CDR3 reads CASSLRDRGLYNEQFF. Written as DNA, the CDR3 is TGTGCCAGCAGCTTACGGGACAGGGGGTTATACAATGAGCAGTTCTTC.